A selection of T cell receptor beta chains follows, all from one sample in a study of shared clonotypes between healthy human individuals. Clones were sequenced by immunoSEQ multiplex PCR, and TCRdb holds only the in-frame ones, with some missing. The table includes approximately 2,300,000 clones, just under 95% detected once. Sequenced: naive CD4+ T cells from PBMCs. All receptors come from a man between 18 and 35 years old in good health. Some clones in this sample may be carry-over from other donors' samples. Both conserved end residues are part of each CDR3. A D gene is named only where the DNA matches it firmly. Some rows have no size entry. The others give once, few or many, or a class for an expanded clone.

TRBV4-2	TRBD2	TRBJ2-5	-	TGTGCCAGCAGCCAAGACCCCACTAGCGGGAGGGCGTTAGAGACCCAGTACTTC	CASSQDPTSGRALETQYF
TRBV27	-	TRBJ1-5	-	TGTGCCAGCAGTTTATCCCACCTGGGCAATCAGCCCCAGCATTTT	CASSLSHLGNQPQHF
TRBV2	TRBD2	TRBJ2-3	-	TGTGCCAGCAGCGGGACTAGCGGGCGGATCACAGATACGCAGTATTTT	CASSGTSGRITDTQYF
TRBV6-1	-	TRBJ2-7	-	TGTGCCAGCAATCCCCAAGGGGGGGGCCCGAGCTTC	CASNPQGGGPSF
TRBV28	-	TRBJ2-5	-	TGTGCCAGCAGTTCCCCCGGGCGCCAAGAGACCCAGTACTTC	CASSSPGRQETQYF
TRBV18	-	TRBJ1-1	-	TGTGCCAGCTCACTTGGCAGGGCTGGTGTGAACACTGAAGCTTTCTTT	CASSLGRAGVNTEAFF
TRBV7-3	TRBD2	TRBJ2-1	once	TGTGCCAGCAGCTCTCTAGCGGGAGAGCAGTTCTTC	CASSSLAGEQFF
TRBV11-3	-	TRBJ2-1	-	TGTGCCAGCAGCTTAGGTCGGGGCTCCTACAATGAGCAGTTCTTC	CASSLGRGSYNEQFF
TRBV19	TRBD1	TRBJ2-1	-	TGTGCCAGTAGGGGGACAGCCAACTCCTACAATGAGCAGTTCTTC	CASRGTANSYNEQFF
TRBV5-1	-	TRBJ2-1	-	TGCGCCAGCAGCCTCCTTGGGGCGTCTAGCTCCTACAATGAGCAGTTCTTC	CASSLLGASSSYNEQFF
TRBV7-9	TRBD1	TRBJ2-2	-	TGTGCCAGCAGCCGCCCGGACAGGGCCGGGGAGCTGTTTTTT	CASSRPDRAGELFF
TRBV28	TRBD1	TRBJ2-7	-	TGTGCCAGCAGTTTGTCAATTCTGGACAGGGCTTCCTACGAGCAGTACTTC	CASSLSILDRASYEQYF
TRBV7-2	TRBD2	TRBJ2-1	once	TGTGCCAGCAGCTCGAGGACTAGCGGGAGTCTGGAGGAAAACAATGAGCAGTTCTTC	CASSSRTSGSLEENNEQFF